The 4 T cell receptor beta chains given below trace back to one sample, sequenced in a study of T-cell memory formation after mild COVID-19. Each CDR3 protein is one row after TCRdb ran MiXCR on the 5' RACE reads. The profile covers roughly 250,000 distinct CDR3 sequences, with about a sixth appearing a single time and approximately 3.5% taken by the ten largest. Specimen: PBMCs or a T cell subset sorted from them (not recorded which). Every receptor here comes from a man aged 18 to 30 who had mild COVID-19 (a few samples of this study predate the infection). Cell type and time point are not known.

This clonotype was counted between two and nine times. The chain uses TRBV21-1 and TRBJ1-3. TRBV21-1 is a pseudogene segment. The CDR3 runs to 15 residues. CDR3 DNA: TGTGCCAGCAGCAAAGCAGCCACCTCTGGAAACACCATATATTTT. It specifies CASSKAATSGNTIYF.

V gene TRBV21-1 combines with J gene TRBJ1-5. TRBV21-1 is an annotated pseudogene. CDR3 size: 14 residues. CDR3 amino acids: CASSSILSNQPQHF. The CDR3 DNA reads as TGTGCCAGCAGCTCCATCCTAAGCAATCAGCCCCAGCATTTT.

The chain employs TRBV2 and TRBJ2-3, with a weak D call TRBD2 (5 bases). V was shortened by 1 base and J by 1 base, with 15 bases between the two germline ends. Looked up from germline, CDR1 is SNHLY and CDR2 is FYNNEI. The CDR3 is made up of 17 amino acids. CDR3 in amino acids: CASSEVAGRRRTDTQYF. In DNA, the CDR3 is TGTGCCAGCAGTGAAGTGGCGGGCAGGCGACGCACAGATACGCAGTATTTT. The entire variable domain, with the rest obtained from reference TRBV2 and TRBJ2-3, is as follows: EPEVTQTPSHQVTQMGQEVILRCVPISNHLYFYWYRQILGQKVEFLVSFYNNEISEKSEIFDDQFSVERPDGSNFTLKIRSTKLEDSAMYFCASSEVAGRRRTDTQYFGPGTRLTVL.

This clonotype was detected only a few times. The V and J genes are TRBV9 and TRBJ2-2, with 8 bases identical to TRBD1. This CDR3 comprises 15 residues. With 4 bases clipped from V and 1 base from J, the junction kept 3 bases outside the gene matches. The germline gives CDR1 SGDLS, CDR2 YYNGEE. The CDR3, as DNA: TGTGCCAGCAGCACCGGACAGGGGAACACCGGGGAGCTGTTTTTT. This gives the protein CASSTGQGNTGELFF. The full variable domain, in which reference TRBV9 and TRBJ2-2 provide the parts outside the CDR3, is DSGVTQTPKHLITATGQRVTLRCSPRSGDLSVYWYQQSLDQGLQFLIQYYNGEERAKGNILERFSAQQFPDLHSELNLSSLELGDSALYFCASSTGQGNTGELFFGEGSRLTVL.